This record looks at one T cell receptor beta chain sequence and its context. Researchers sorted participants into cohorts using their self-reported clinical history. The sample comes from a study of blood T cell repertoires in COVID-19. Study background: PBMCs, B-cell-depleted T cells, or T cells were the source of the cDNA or gDNA that made up the material.

Libraries were prepared by immunoSEQ multiplex PCR; TCRdb keeps only in-frame clonotypes and omits some of them. The sample lists some 460,000 clones, roughly 87% occurring once. CDR1 and CDR2 (germline): SGHRS, YFSETQ. Trimming removed 1 base from V and 0 bases from J, with 9 bases in between. The CDR3 length is 15 residues. This chain links TRBV5-1 with TRBJ2-3; D gene ambiguous. The sample comprised PBMCs or T cells enriched from blood (not recorded which). The sequence was collected from a woman aged 18-29 years with acute COVID-19. The CDR3 is CASSLPRGSTDTQYF. The CDR3 nucleotides read TGCGCCAGCAGCTTGCCCCGAGGCAGCACAGATACGCAGTATTTT.